The T cell receptor (beta chain) described here comes from a study of cytomegalovirus exposure and HLA in healthy donors. Study-level results: It was reported that TCR beta sequences correctly inferred the HLA-A and HLA-B alleles for most subjects. Later analysis reportedly placed an Asian-associated ancestry cluster below the roughly 680-donor mean in N-insertions. Later work showed greater clonal expansion in HLA-associated TCR beta chains than in equally common others.

The PCR contained 60 Vbeta and 13 Jbeta primers. Only in-frame clones appear in the TCRdb table, and some are missing; sequencing was by immunoSEQ multiplex PCR. This table holds 150,000 to 200,000 clones, roughly 85% found once. A note on this clone: Its antigen remains unidentified.

The CDR3 spans 14 residues. V shed 5 bases and J 7 bases; nucleotides not matched to a gene: 8. Germline V gives CDR1 SGHRS, CDR2 YFSETQ. The clonotype originates from a woman aged 50 to 60 in good health and CMV-seronegative. The sequenced sample consisted of PBMCs. V usage is TRBV5-1 and J usage is TRBJ2-1; 8 positions match TRBD2. The CDR3 reads CASRVRSGRNEQFF. The CDR3 nucleotides read TGCGCCAGCAGAGTGAGGAGCGGGAGAAATGAGCAGTTCTTC. The whole variable domain, remainder taken from reference TRBV5-1 and TRBJ2-1, is KAGVTQTPRYLIKTRGQQVTLSCSPISGHRSVSWYQQTPGQGLQFLFEYFSETQRNKGNFPGRFSGRQFSNSRSEMNVSTLELGDSALYLCASRVRSGRNEQFFGPGTRLTVL.